This T cell receptor beta chain stems from a study of cytomegalovirus exposure and HLA in healthy donors. The PCR contained 60 Vbeta and 13 Jbeta primers. Original data processing: In a later analysis, approximately 80 million unique TCR beta chains included roughly 11 million shared by two or more donors. The repertoire was sequenced with immunoSEQ multiplex PCR; TCRdb's copy has only in-frame clones and lacks some. The DNA gave D and trimming, while V, J and clone size come from that table. The sample holds around 150,000 clones, 65% to 80% seen once. This clone occurred a few times. Its antigen is unidentified. The study, taken as a whole, reports: Analyzed later, most CMV-associated TCR beta chains appeared HLA-restricted. Association of under 20,000 TCR beta sequences with HLA alleles was found at 0.05 false discovery rate in a later analysis.

The clonotype was recovered from a human donor in good health. Source material: PBMCs.

The CDR3 spells CASSLGLGLAGGPSYNEQFF. In DNA, the CDR3 is TGTGCCAGCAGCCTAGGGTTGGGACTAGCGGGAGGCCCTTCCTACAATGAGCAGTTCTTC. The V gene is TRBV9, the J gene TRBJ2-1; 15 bases align to TRBD2. V shed 4 bases and J 1 base; nucleotides not matched to a gene: 12. This CDR3 has 20 residues. Germline V CDR1 and CDR2: SGDLS, YYNGEE. Variable domain in full (rest from reference TRBV9 and TRBJ2-1): DSGVTQTPKHLITATGQRVTLRCSPRSGDLSVYWYQQSLDQGLQFLIQYYNGEERAKGNILERFSAQQFPDLHSELNLSSLELGDSALYFCASSLGLGLAGGPSYNEQFFGPGTRLTVL.